What follows are 24 T cell receptor beta chains derived from one specimen sequenced in a study of cytomegalovirus exposure and HLA in healthy donors (dated 2017 in TCRdb). Libraries were prepared through the immunoSEQ multiplex PCR assay. For the multiplex PCR, a mixture combining 60 forward primers for TCR Vbeta segments and 13 reverse primers for TCR Jbeta segments was used. The immuneACCESS repertoire file appears here via TCRdb, limited to in-frame rearrangements. These files lack a portion of the clones; in checked studies, under half of the deficit traces to unresolved V genes, and the cause of the others is not known. This sample gives under 150,000 clones in total; around three quarters of them show up just once. The ten largest account for 3.3% of the sample. Material for sequencing was PBMCs. The receptors come from a male donor in good health and CMV-seronegative.

Notes on this clone: The junction and the germline gene differ at one end; a read error may be behind it. The chain recombines TRBV6-5 with TRBJ2-7; unclear D gene. The CDR3 extends over 14 amino acids. Germline V CDR1 and CDR2: MNHEY, SVGAGI. CDR3 region: CASSYSRNPYGQYF. The CDR3 DNA reads TGTGCCAGCAGTTACTCGCGGAACCCTTACGGGCAGTACTTC.

The chain links TRBV11-3 to TRBJ2-5; 14 bases fit TRBD2. The CDR3 length is 16 residues. Losses at the gene ends were 5 bases for V and 5 bases for J; bases not matched to a gene: 7. Germline V lookup: CDR1 SGHNT, CDR2 YENEEA. CDR3 in DNA: TGTGCCAGCAGCGCCGGGACTAGCGGGGGTGTGGAGACCCAGTACTTC. This encodes CASSAGTSGGVETQYF.

The rearrangement joins TRBV19 to TRBJ1-2; perhaps TRBD1 as D (5 bases). The V end lost 4 bases, the J end lost 6 bases, and 15 bases lay between the germline ends. Per germline, CDR1 LNHDA and CDR2 SQIVND (reference sequence). The CDR3 is 14 amino acids. The CDR3 spells CASSTDTGIHGYTF. Written as DNA, the CDR3 is TGTGCCAGTAGTACCGACACAGGAATCCATGGCTACACCTTC.

The rearrangement joins TRBV30 to TRBJ1-2; D gene unclear. V lost 8 bases, J lost 2 bases, and 21 bases lay in between. Germline loops: CDR1 GTSNPN, CDR2 SVGIG (reference sequence). The CDR3 runs to 15 residues. The chain's CDR3 is CAHWWRVPTNYGYTF. The CDR3 coding sequence is TGTGCCCACTGGTGGAGGGTTCCGACCAACTATGGCTACACCTTC.

J is TRBJ1-1 and V is TRBV19, with D possibly matching TRBD1 (6 bases). The CDR3 is 12 residues long. V was pared by 7 bases and J by 6 bases, with 12 bases between. Germline loops: CDR1 LNHDA, CDR2 SQIVND (reference sequence). The CDR3 here is CASITGLAEAFF. As DNA, the CDR3 is TGTGCCAGTATTACAGGGTTGGCTGAAGCTTTCTTT.

The chain couples TRBV6-5 to TRBJ1-1; no firm D call. CDR3 length: 14 amino acids. Trimming left V 6 bases short and J 1 base short, with 12 bases between. In germline, CDR1 is MNHEY, CDR2 SVGAGI. CDR3 loop: CASSSMPGNTEAFF. As DNA, the CDR3 is TGTGCCAGCAGCTCTATGCCGGGGAACACTGAAGCTTTCTTT.

The chain joins TRBV4-1 to TRBJ2-1; 9 bases are a match to TRBD2. With V trimmed by 3 bases and J by 11 bases, 8 bases remained unmatched. This CDR3 comprises 14 residues. Germline CDR1 and CDR2: MGHRA and YSYEKL. CDR3 sequence: CASSQAWTSDQQFF. The CDR3 nucleotides are TGCGCCAGCAGCCAGGCCTGGACTAGCGATCAGCAGTTCTTC.

On this clone itself: This same CDR3 is encoded by further DNA sequences in the sample. J is TRBJ1-2 and V is TRBV5-1; tentative D call: TRBD1 (5 bases). V shed 3 bases and J shed 2 bases, with 17 bases lying between them. The germline V gene encodes CDR1 SGHRS and CDR2 YFSETQ. This CDR3 is 16 amino acids long. The CDR3 protein is CASSSGTMFSNYGYTF. The CDR3 nucleotides read TGCGCCAGCAGCTCCGGGACTATGTTTAGCAACTATGGCTACACCTTC.

This chain links TRBV4-2 with TRBJ1-5, with D tentatively TRBD1 (6 bases). The CDR3 sequence is 15 residues long. V lost 1 base and J 7 bases, leaving 14 bases between the germline ends. The germline gives CDR1 LGHNA, CDR2 YNFKEQ. The CDR3 loop is CASSQVPGEGQPQHF. Here the CDR3 DNA reads TGTGCCAGCAGCCAAGTCCCAGGGGAAGGCCAGCCCCAGCATTTT.

The V gene is TRBV7-9, the J gene TRBJ1-6; D is unclear. Germline V gene sequence: CDR1 SEHNR, CDR2 FQNEAQ (reference sequence). CDR3 length: 15 amino acids. V lost 5 bases to trimming and J lost 7 bases, with 15 bases between them. This chain's CDR3 is CASSPTGAINSPLHF. CDR3 nucleotide sequence: TGTGCCAGCAGCCCCACGGGTGCGATCAATTCACCCCTCCACTTT.

The chain has TRBV7-8 and TRBJ1-1; D is ambiguous. V lost 0 bases and J lost 5, with 13 bases in between. This CDR3 region has 15 residues. Germline V CDR1 and CDR2: SGHVS, FQNEAQ. The CDR3 spells CASSLASRGGTEAFF. Written as DNA, the CDR3 is TGTGCCAGCAGCTTAGCGTCTCGGGGTGGGACTGAAGCTTTCTTT.

CDR3 sequence (DNA): TGTGCCAGCAGCTTGGGGGCACAGCGGGAGCAGTACTTC. Translating it yields CASSLGAQREQYF. The chain combines TRBV5-4 with TRBJ2-7; D might be TRBD2 (5 bases). Germline CDR1 SGHNT, CDR2 YYREEE (reference sequence). Trimming pared 0 bases from V and 7 bases from J, leaving 11 bases between. CDR3 size: 13 residues. Full variable domain (outside the CDR3, taken from reference TRBV5-4 and TRBJ2-7): ETGVTQSPTHLIKTRGQQVTLRCSSQSGHNTVSWYQQALGQGPQFIFQYYREEENGRGNFPPRFSGLQFPNYSSELNVNALELDDSALYLCASSLGAQREQYFGPGTRLTVT.

The chain employs TRBV7-7 and TRBJ2-3; no clear D gene. CDR3 length: 13 amino acids. Germline V gene data show CDR1 as SSHAT and CDR2 as FNYEAQ (reference sequence). V lost 4 bases and J lost 0, with 5 bases in between. CDR3 region: CASSWASTDTQYF. The CDR3, as DNA: TGTGCCAGCAGCTGGGCTAGCACAGATACGCAGTATTTT.

This chain links TRBV19 with TRBJ1-6; D is unresolved. The ends were cut back, 6 bases at V and 7 bases at J, with 13 bases in the middle. The V gene's germline CDR1 is LNHDA and CDR2 SQIVND (reference sequence). CDR3 length: 14 residues. The CDR3 loop is CASSVQHPNSPLHF. The CDR3 DNA reads as TGTGCCAGTAGCGTACAGCACCCAAATTCACCCCTCCACTTT.

This chain links TRBV28 with TRBJ1-2; D remains ambiguous. CDR3 size: 13 residues. V was cut by 1 base and J by 7 bases, with 10 bases left in between. Germline V gives CDR1 MDHEN, CDR2 SYDVKM. CDR3 sequence reads: CASSLLRALGYTF. CDR3 DNA: TGTGCCAGCAGTTTATTGAGGGCGCTTGGCTACACCTTC.

This clone came up once. The genes are TRBV7-9 and TRBJ1-2, with 10 bases identical to TRBD1. V trimming: 3 bases; J trimming: 8 bases; junction bases outside the gene matches: 6. Germline V gene data show CDR1 as SEHNR and CDR2 as FQNEAQ (reference sequence). The CDR3 is made up of 14 amino acids. The CDR3 nucleotides read TGTGCCAGCAGCTTCGGGACAGGGGTGGAGGGCTACACCTTC. It yields the protein CASSFGTGVEGYTF.

This chain connects TRBV28 to TRBJ2-7; 7 nucleotides align to TRBD1. The V gene end was trimmed by 5 bases and the J gene end by 4 bases; junction bases not matched to a gene: 17. Germline V gene lookup returns CDR1 MDHEN and CDR2 SYDVKM. This CDR3 has 17 residues. In DNA, the CDR3 is TGTGCCAGCAGTCCCCGACAGGGTGGAATCCTGGGTTACGAGCAGTACTTC. Protein sequence: CASSPRQGGILGYEQYF.

The chain combines TRBV6-4 with TRBJ2-2, with D perhaps TRBD2 (5 bases). CDR1 is MRHNA, CDR2 SNTAGT, per germline. CDR3 length: 16 amino acids. Trimming removed 6 bases from V and 5 bases from J, with 19 bases in between. Here the CDR3 reads CASSRSGTGGTGELFF. The CDR3 coding sequence is TGTGCCAGCAGCCGTTCAGGTACCGGCGGGACCGGGGAGCTGTTTTTT.

This chain uses TRBV5-1 with TRBJ2-1; the D gene is possibly TRBD1 (6 bases). Deletions cut 4 bases from V and 5 bases from J, with 19 bases between. Germline V gene sequence: CDR1 SGHRS, CDR2 YFSETQ. This CDR3 is 16 amino acids long. The DNA for the CDR3 is TGCGCCAGCAGCATCCCTCGCTCGTGGACAGACAATGAGCAGTTCTTC. Protein product: CASSIPRSWTDNEQFF.

The chain is built from TRBV11-2 and TRBJ1-6; no clear D gene. Trimming took off 1 base at V and 9 bases at J, with 10 bases between the two ends. The CDR3 loop spans 14 amino acids. Germline V gives CDR1 SGHAT, CDR2 FQNNGV. The CDR3 spells CASSLGFESSPLHF. The CDR3 DNA follows: TGTGCCAGCAGCTTAGGTTTCGAGAGTTCACCCCTCCACTTT.

The gene calls are TRBV25-1 and TRBJ2-2; D remains ambiguous. V was clipped by 3 bases and J by 3 bases, with 11 bases between them. Per the germline V gene, CDR1 is MGHDK and CDR2 is SYGVNS. This CDR3 region has 15 residues. CDR3 nucleotide sequence: TGTGCCAGCAGTGATATGGGCCGAGACACCGGGGAGCTGTTTTTT. Translation gives CASSDMGRDTGELFF.

The rearrangement uses TRBV2 and TRBJ2-2; D is undetermined. Germline loops: CDR1 SNHLY, CDR2 FYNNEI. V was pared by 6 bases and J by 4 bases, with 9 bases between. CDR3 length: 13 residues. The CDR3 nucleotides are TGTGCCAGCAGAAACTGGTTCACCGGGGAGCTGTTTTTT. Its translation is CASRNWFTGELFF.

The chain recombines TRBV30 with TRBJ1-1, with 12 bases identical to TRBD1. With 6 bases clipped from V and 0 bases from J, the junction kept 8 bases outside the gene matches. Per germline, CDR1 GTSNPN and CDR2 SVGIG (reference sequence). This CDR3 is built from 16 residues. The CDR3 nucleotides are TGTGCCTGCAGGGACAGGGGGCCTCTACTGAACACTGAAGCTTTCTTT. Its protein is CACRDRGPLLNTEAFF.

The chain carries TRBV6-1 and TRBJ1-1; D unresolved. The V gene lost 2 bases and the J gene lost 1 base, with 8 bases spanning the gap. CDR3 length: 14 amino acids. CDR1 is MNHNS and CDR2 is SASEGT in the germline V gene. This CDR3 is CASSESEENTEAFF. DNA for the CDR3: TGTGCCAGCAGTGAATCGGAGGAGAACACTGAAGCTTTCTTT.